Listed below are T cell receptor beta chains from one sample, sequenced in a study of T cell clones after liver transplantation. Profiled with immunoSEQ multiplex PCR; TCRdb holds only in-frame clones, not every one. In the table there are 16,000 or so clones, over 75% of which are singletons. Sample: CD8+ T cells from blood, taken 45 to 46 months after liver transplant. Every receptor here comes from a human patient who received a liver transplant. These T cells may partly come from the graft donor. Each CDR3 is given with its conserved first and last residue. Fields, in order: D gene, CDR3 length, clone size, J gene, V gene, CDR3 DNA, CDR3 protein. A D gene is named only where the DNA matches it firmly. Part of the rows lack a size; the others show once, few, many or a class for expanded clones.

d_call: TRBD1; cdr3_length: 14; clone_size: NA; j_call: TRBJ2-1; v_call: TRBV5-4; cdr3_nt: TGTGCCAGCAGCAGGGACAGTAGGACAAATGAGCAGTTCTTC; cdr3_aa: CASSRDSRTNEQFF
d_call: TRBD1; cdr3_length: 13; clone_size: NA; j_call: TRBJ1-1; v_call: TRBV5-1; cdr3_nt: TGCGCCAGCAGCTTGAACAGGGGCGCTGAAGCTTTCTTT; cdr3_aa: CASSLNRGAEAFF
d_call: NA; cdr3_length: 14; clone_size: NA; j_call: TRBJ1-1; v_call: TRBV18; cdr3_nt: TGTGCCAGCTCCCAGGGGTGGATTAACACTGAAGCTTTCTTT; cdr3_aa: CASSQGWINTEAFF
d_call: NA; cdr3_length: 14; clone_size: NA; j_call: TRBJ1-1; v_call: TRBV28; cdr3_nt: TGTGCCAGCAGTTTATCCGGTTTGAACACTGAAGCTTTCTTT; cdr3_aa: CASSLSGLNTEAFF
d_call: NA; cdr3_length: 14; clone_size: NA; j_call: TRBJ1-1; v_call: TRBV5-1; cdr3_nt: TGCGCCAGCAGCTTGGGGGAACAGGACACTGAAGCTTTCTTT; cdr3_aa: CASSLGEQDTEAFF
d_call: NA; cdr3_length: 14; clone_size: once; j_call: TRBJ1-1; v_call: TRBV11-2; cdr3_nt: TGTGCCAGCAGCCTCGGGGGAATGAACACTGAAGCTTTCTTT; cdr3_aa: CASSLGGMNTEAFF
d_call: NA; cdr3_length: 15; clone_size: NA; j_call: TRBJ1-5; v_call: TRBV28; cdr3_nt: TGTGCCAGCAGTCCCCGCGCGTATAGCAATCAGCCCCAGCATTTT; cdr3_aa: CASSPRAYSNQPQHF
d_call: NA; cdr3_length: 17; clone_size: few; j_call: TRBJ2-2; v_call: TRBV19; cdr3_nt: TGTGCCAGTAGTATAGCCCTTTACCGGACCCCGACCGGGGAGCTGTTTTTT; cdr3_aa: CASSIALYRTPTGELFF
d_call: TRBD2; cdr3_length: 15; clone_size: NA; j_call: TRBJ2-2; v_call: TRBV4-1; cdr3_nt: TGCGCCAGCAGCCAAGGGACTAGAGGCCCCGGGGAGCTGTTTTTT; cdr3_aa: CASSQGTRGPGELFF
d_call: NA; cdr3_length: 16; clone_size: NA; j_call: TRBJ2-1; v_call: TRBV28; cdr3_nt: TGTGCCAGCAGTTTAATTGGGGGAACCCCTAGCAATGAGCAGTTCTTC; cdr3_aa: CASSLIGGTPSNEQFF
d_call: NA; cdr3_length: 13; clone_size: NA; j_call: TRBJ2-3; v_call: TRBV5-4; cdr3_nt: TGTGCCAGCAGCTTTAGGGGGACAGATACGCAGTATTTT; cdr3_aa: CASSFRGTDTQYF
d_call: NA; cdr3_length: 13; clone_size: NA; j_call: TRBJ2-7; v_call: TRBV7-8; cdr3_nt: TGTGCCAGCAGCTTAGCCCAGGGCTACGAGCAGTACTTC; cdr3_aa: CASSLAQGYEQYF
d_call: TRBD1; cdr3_length: 16; clone_size: NA; j_call: TRBJ2-7; v_call: TRBV28; cdr3_nt: TGTGCCAGCAGTCCCACTACCGGGACAGTCTCCTACGAGCAGTACTTC; cdr3_aa: CASSPTTGTVSYEQYF
d_call: NA; cdr3_length: 11; clone_size: NA; j_call: TRBJ1-1; v_call: TRBV30; cdr3_nt: TGTGCCTGGAACAGGGACACTGAAGCTTTCTTT; cdr3_aa: CAWNRDTEAFF
d_call: TRBD1; cdr3_length: 16; clone_size: NA; j_call: TRBJ1-2; v_call: TRBV9; cdr3_nt: TGTGCCAGCAGCGAGGGGGCGGAGGCGGCTAACTATGGCTACACCTTC; cdr3_aa: CASSEGAEAANYGYTF
d_call: NA; cdr3_length: 19; clone_size: NA; j_call: TRBJ1-2; v_call: TRBV5-6; cdr3_nt: TGTGCCAGCAGCTCCCGTTCGGCGGGCAGACGGGCGGGGATTTATGGCTACACCTTC; cdr3_aa: CASSSRSAGRRAGIYGYTF
d_call: NA; cdr3_length: 13; clone_size: NA; j_call: TRBJ2-7; v_call: TRBV5-1; cdr3_nt: TGCGCCAGCAGCCAAACGGACAGCTACGAGCAGTACTTC; cdr3_aa: CASSQTDSYEQYF
d_call: TRBD2; cdr3_length: 16; clone_size: once; j_call: TRBJ2-5; v_call: TRBV19; cdr3_nt: TGTGCCAGTAGTATGCGGGGCCTAGCGGGAGAAGAGACCCAGTACTTC; cdr3_aa: CASSMRGLAGEETQYF
d_call: TRBD2; cdr3_length: 16; clone_size: NA; j_call: TRBJ2-2; v_call: TRBV19; cdr3_nt: TGTGCCAGTAGTCCTGGACTAGCGGGAGTCTACGGGGAGCTGTTTTTT; cdr3_aa: CASSPGLAGVYGELFF
d_call: NA; cdr3_length: 12; clone_size: once; j_call: TRBJ1-1; v_call: TRBV5-4; cdr3_nt: TGTGCCAGCAGCTTTGGGGGGCTGGAAGCTTTCTTT; cdr3_aa: CASSFGGLEAFF
d_call: NA; cdr3_length: 11; clone_size: few; j_call: TRBJ2-1; v_call: TRBV7-9; cdr3_nt: TGTGCCAGCAGCCCCGGGACAGAGCAGTTCTTC; cdr3_aa: CASSPGTEQFF
d_call: NA; cdr3_length: 15; clone_size: NA; j_call: TRBJ2-6; v_call: TRBV7-9; cdr3_nt: TGTGCCAGCAGCCGAACAGAGTCTGGGGCCAACGTCCTGACTTTC; cdr3_aa: CASSRTESGANVLTF
d_call: NA; cdr3_length: 12; clone_size: NA; j_call: TRBJ2-7; v_call: TRBV2; cdr3_nt: TGTGCCAGCAGTGAGGGGAGTTACGAGCAGTACTTC; cdr3_aa: CASSEGSYEQYF
d_call: TRBD1; cdr3_length: 19; clone_size: NA; j_call: TRBJ1-5; v_call: TRBV6-4; cdr3_nt: TGTGCCAGCAGTCCGCATCAGACAGGGGGCGGTCATAGCAATCAGCCCCAGCATTTT; cdr3_aa: CASSPHQTGGGHSNQPQHF
d_call: NA; cdr3_length: 16; clone_size: few; j_call: TRBJ1-5; v_call: TRBV27; cdr3_nt: TGTGCCAGCAGTTCGCATTCAGGGAATAGAAATCAGCCCCAGCATTTT; cdr3_aa: CASSSHSGNRNQPQHF
d_call: NA; cdr3_length: 15; clone_size: NA; j_call: TRBJ1-1; v_call: TRBV5-6; cdr3_nt: TGTGCCAGCAGCCCGGGGTGGGGGCCGGGCACTGAAGCTTTCTTT; cdr3_aa: CASSPGWGPGTEAFF
d_call: TRBD2; cdr3_length: 15; clone_size: NA; j_call: TRBJ2-1; v_call: TRBV19; cdr3_nt: TGTGCCAGTAGTATAAAAGCGGGAGGGTACAATGAGCAGTTCTTC; cdr3_aa: CASSIKAGGYNEQFF
d_call: NA; cdr3_length: 13; clone_size: NA; j_call: TRBJ1-1; v_call: TRBV13; cdr3_nt: TGTGCCAGCCGGCCGGAAGGGAACACTGAAGCTTTCTTT; cdr3_aa: CASRPEGNTEAFF
d_call: NA; cdr3_length: 15; clone_size: NA; j_call: TRBJ1-1; v_call: TRBV4-1; cdr3_nt: TGCGCCAGCAGCCTTGGGGCCCTGGGTAACACTGAAGCTTTCTTT; cdr3_aa: CASSLGALGNTEAFF
d_call: NA; cdr3_length: 15; clone_size: NA; j_call: TRBJ2-2; v_call: TRBV4-3; cdr3_nt: TGCGCCAGCAGCACCTTGAAGGGGTACACCGGGGAGCTGTTTTTT; cdr3_aa: CASSTLKGYTGELFF
d_call: NA; cdr3_length: 12; clone_size: NA; j_call: TRBJ1-2; v_call: TRBV9; cdr3_nt: TGTGCCAGCAGCGCCGGAACTTATGGCTACACCTTC; cdr3_aa: CASSAGTYGYTF
d_call: NA; cdr3_length: 14; clone_size: NA; j_call: TRBJ2-7; v_call: TRBV11-2; cdr3_nt: TGTGCCAGCAGCTTAGGAACCGGGTCCTACGAGCAGTACTTC; cdr3_aa: CASSLGTGSYEQYF
d_call: NA; cdr3_length: 15; clone_size: few; j_call: TRBJ2-2; v_call: TRBV27; cdr3_nt: TGTGCCAGCAGTTGGGCAGTAGGGAACACCGGGGAGCTGTTTTTT; cdr3_aa: CASSWAVGNTGELFF
d_call: NA; cdr3_length: 13; clone_size: NA; j_call: TRBJ1-1; v_call: TRBV30; cdr3_nt: TGTGCCTGGGCCCAGGACGGAACCACTGAAGCTTTCTTT; cdr3_aa: CAWAQDGTTEAFF
d_call: NA; cdr3_length: 13; clone_size: once; j_call: TRBJ2-7; v_call: TRBV6-5; cdr3_nt: TGTGCCAGCAGTAACGGTTATACCTACGAGCAGTACTTC; cdr3_aa: CASSNGYTYEQYF
d_call: NA; cdr3_length: 15; clone_size: NA; j_call: TRBJ2-7; v_call: TRBV28; cdr3_nt: TGTGCCAGCACTGTTACGATTCAGGGATCCAACGAGCAGTACTTC; cdr3_aa: CASTVTIQGSNEQYF
d_call: TRBD2; cdr3_length: 15; clone_size: NA; j_call: TRBJ2-7; v_call: TRBV29-1; cdr3_nt: TGCAGCGTTGTACTAGCGGGAGGTTCCTCCTACGAGCAGTACTTC; cdr3_aa: CSVVLAGGSSYEQYF
d_call: NA; cdr3_length: 14; clone_size: NA; j_call: TRBJ2-7; v_call: TRBV28; cdr3_nt: TGTGCCAGCAGTTCGGACTGGAGCTCCTACGAGCAGTACTTC; cdr3_aa: CASSSDWSSYEQYF
d_call: TRBD1; cdr3_length: 14; clone_size: NA; j_call: TRBJ2-7; v_call: TRBV4-1; cdr3_nt: TGCGCCAGCAGCCCGACAGGGGGCGGGTACGAGCAGTACTTC; cdr3_aa: CASSPTGGGYEQYF